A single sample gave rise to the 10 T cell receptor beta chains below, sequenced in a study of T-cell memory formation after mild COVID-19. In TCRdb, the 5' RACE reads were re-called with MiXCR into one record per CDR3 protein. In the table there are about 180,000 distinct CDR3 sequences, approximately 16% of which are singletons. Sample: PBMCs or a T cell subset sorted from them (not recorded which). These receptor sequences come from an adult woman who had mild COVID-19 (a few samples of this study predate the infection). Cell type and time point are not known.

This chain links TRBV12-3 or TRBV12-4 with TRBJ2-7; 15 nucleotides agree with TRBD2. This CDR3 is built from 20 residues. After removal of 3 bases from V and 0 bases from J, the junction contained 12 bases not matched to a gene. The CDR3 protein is CASSFGTRGLAGGYSYEQYF. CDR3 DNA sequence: TGTGCCAGCAGTTTTGGCACCAGGGGACTAGCGGGAGGTTACTCCTACGAGCAGTACTTC.

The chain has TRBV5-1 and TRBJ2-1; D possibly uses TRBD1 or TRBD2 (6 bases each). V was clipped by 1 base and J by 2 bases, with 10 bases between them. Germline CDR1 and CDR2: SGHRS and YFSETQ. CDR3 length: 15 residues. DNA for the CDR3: TGCGCCAGCAGCTTGAAGGGGGAGGCCTACAATGAGCAGTTCTTC. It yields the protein CASSLKGEAYNEQFF.

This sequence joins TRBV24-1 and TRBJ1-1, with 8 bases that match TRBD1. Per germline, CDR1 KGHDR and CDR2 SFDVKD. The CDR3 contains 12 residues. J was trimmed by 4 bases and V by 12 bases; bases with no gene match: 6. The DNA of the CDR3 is TGTGCCGCGGGACAGGCGTCCACTGAAGCTTTCTTT. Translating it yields CAAGQASTEAFF.

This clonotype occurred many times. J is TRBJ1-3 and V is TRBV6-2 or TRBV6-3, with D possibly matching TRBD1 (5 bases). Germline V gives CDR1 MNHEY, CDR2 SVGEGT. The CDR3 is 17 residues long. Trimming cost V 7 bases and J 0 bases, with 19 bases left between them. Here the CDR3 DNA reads TGTGCCAGCAACCAACGGGACCGAATCTTCTCTGGAAACACCATATATTTT. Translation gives CASNQRDRIFSGNTIYF.

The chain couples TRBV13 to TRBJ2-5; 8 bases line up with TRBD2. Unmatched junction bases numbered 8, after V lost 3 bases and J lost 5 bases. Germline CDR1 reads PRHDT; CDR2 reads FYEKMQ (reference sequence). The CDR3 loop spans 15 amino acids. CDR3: CASSFKLSGGETQYF. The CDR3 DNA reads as TGTGCCAGCAGCTTCAAACTATCGGGAGGGGAGACCCAGTACTTC.

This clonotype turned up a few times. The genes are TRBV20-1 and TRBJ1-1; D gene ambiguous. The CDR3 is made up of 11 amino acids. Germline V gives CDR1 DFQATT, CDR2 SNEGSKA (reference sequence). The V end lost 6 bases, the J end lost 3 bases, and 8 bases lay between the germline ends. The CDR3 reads CSAPTHTEAFF. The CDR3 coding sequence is TGCAGTGCACCCACGCACACTGAAGCTTTCTTT.

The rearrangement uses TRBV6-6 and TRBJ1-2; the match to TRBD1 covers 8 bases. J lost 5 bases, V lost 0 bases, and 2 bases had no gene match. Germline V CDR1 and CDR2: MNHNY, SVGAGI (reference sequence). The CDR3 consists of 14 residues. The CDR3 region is CASSYSDRVYGYTF. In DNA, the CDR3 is TGTGCCAGCAGTTACTCGGACAGGGTTTATGGCTACACCTTC.

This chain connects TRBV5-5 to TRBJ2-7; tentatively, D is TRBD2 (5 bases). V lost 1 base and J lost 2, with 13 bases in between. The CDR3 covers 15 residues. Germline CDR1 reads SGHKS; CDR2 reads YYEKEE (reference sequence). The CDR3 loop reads CASSLSGGQAYEQYF. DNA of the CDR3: TGTGCCAGCAGCTTGTCAGGAGGCCAAGCCTACGAGCAGTACTTC. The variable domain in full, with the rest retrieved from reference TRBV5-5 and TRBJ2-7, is DAGVTQSPTHLIKTRGQQVTLRCSPISGHKSVSWYQQVLGQGPQFIFQYYEKEERGRGNFPDRFSARQFPNYSSELNVNALLLGDSALYLCASSLSGGQAYEQYFGPGTRLTVT.

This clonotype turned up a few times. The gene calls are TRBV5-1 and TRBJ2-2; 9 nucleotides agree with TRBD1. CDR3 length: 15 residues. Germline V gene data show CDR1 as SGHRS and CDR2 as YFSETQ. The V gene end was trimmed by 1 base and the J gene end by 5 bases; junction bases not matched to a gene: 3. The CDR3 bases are TGCGCCAGCAGCTTGTCTGGGACAGGGACCGGGGAGCTGTTTTTT. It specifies CASSLSGTGTGELFF.

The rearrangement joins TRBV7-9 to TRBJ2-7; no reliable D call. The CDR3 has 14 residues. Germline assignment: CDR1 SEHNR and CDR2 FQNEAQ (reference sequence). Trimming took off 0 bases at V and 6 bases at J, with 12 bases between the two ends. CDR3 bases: TGTGCCAGCAGCTTAGCGCCGGATTACCGCGAGCAGTACTTC. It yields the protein CASSLAPDYREQYF.